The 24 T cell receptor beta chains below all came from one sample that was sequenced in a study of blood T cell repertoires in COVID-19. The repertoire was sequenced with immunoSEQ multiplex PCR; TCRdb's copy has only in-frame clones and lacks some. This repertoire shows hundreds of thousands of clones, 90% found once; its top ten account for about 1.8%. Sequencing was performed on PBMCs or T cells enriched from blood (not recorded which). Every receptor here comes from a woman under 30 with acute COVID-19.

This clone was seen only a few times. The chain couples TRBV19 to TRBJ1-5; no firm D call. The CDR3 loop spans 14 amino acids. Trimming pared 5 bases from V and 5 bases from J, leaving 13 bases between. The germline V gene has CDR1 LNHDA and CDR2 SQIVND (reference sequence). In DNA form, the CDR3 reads TGTGCCAGTAGTTCATGGGGAGAGTATCAGCCCCAGCATTTT. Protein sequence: CASSSWGEYQPQHF.

CDR3 nucleotides: TGTGCCAGCTCACCAGGGACAGGCCTCTACAATGAGCAGTTCTTC. Its protein is CASSPGTGLYNEQFF. The rearrangement joins TRBV18 to TRBJ2-1, with TRBD1 matching over 8 bases. The CDR3 extends over 15 amino acids. V dropped 2 bases and J dropped 3; count of bases not matched to a gene: 3. The germline V gene encodes CDR1 KGHSH and CDR2 LQKENI.

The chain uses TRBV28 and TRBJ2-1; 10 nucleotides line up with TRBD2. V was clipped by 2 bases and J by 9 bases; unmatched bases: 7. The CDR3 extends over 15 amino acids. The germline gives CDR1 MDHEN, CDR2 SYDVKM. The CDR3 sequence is CASSLSLAGVGEQFF. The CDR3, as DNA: TGTGCCAGCAGTTTAAGCCTAGCGGGAGTGGGTGAGCAGTTCTTC.

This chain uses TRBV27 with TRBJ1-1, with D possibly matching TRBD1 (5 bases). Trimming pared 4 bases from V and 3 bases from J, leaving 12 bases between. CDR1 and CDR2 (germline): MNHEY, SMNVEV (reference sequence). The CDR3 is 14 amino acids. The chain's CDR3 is CASSSWGMDTEAFF. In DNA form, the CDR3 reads TGTGCCAGCAGTTCGTGGGGCATGGACACTGAAGCTTTCTTT.

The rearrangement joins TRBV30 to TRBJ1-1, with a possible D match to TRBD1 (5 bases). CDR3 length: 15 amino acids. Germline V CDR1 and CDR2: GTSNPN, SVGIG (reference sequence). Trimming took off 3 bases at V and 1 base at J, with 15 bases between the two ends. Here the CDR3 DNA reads TGTGCCTGGAGCCCAACGGGACTGACGAACACTGAAGCTTTCTTT. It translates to CAWSPTGLTNTEAFF.

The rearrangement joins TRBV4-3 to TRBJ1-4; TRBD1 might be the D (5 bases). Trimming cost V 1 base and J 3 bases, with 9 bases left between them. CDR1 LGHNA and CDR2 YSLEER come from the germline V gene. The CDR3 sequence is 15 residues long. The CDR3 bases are TGCGCCAGCAGCCAAGTGGCAGGGCCTAATGAAAAACTGTTTTTT. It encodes CASSQVAGPNEKLFF.

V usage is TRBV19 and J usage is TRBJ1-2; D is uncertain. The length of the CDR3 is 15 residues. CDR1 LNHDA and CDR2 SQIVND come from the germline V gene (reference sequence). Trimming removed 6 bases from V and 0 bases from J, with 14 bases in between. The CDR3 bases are TGTGCCAGTAGCACCCGGGGTACAGCTAACTATGGCTACACCTTC. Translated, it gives CASSTRGTANYGYTF.

Written as DNA, the CDR3 is TGTGCCAGCAGTTTGACAGGGTCGGTGGCAGATACGCAGTATTTT. Protein: CASSLTGSVADTQYF. The chain joins TRBV28 to TRBJ2-3; 7 nucleotides agree with TRBD1. The CDR3 covers 15 residues. V was pared by 3 bases and J by 4 bases, with 7 bases of the junction left unmatched. Per the germline V gene, CDR1 is MDHEN and CDR2 is SYDVKM. Full variable domain (outside the CDR3, taken from reference TRBV28 and TRBJ2-3): DVKVTQSSRYLVKRTGEKVFLECVQDMDHENMFWYRQDPGLGLRLIYFSYDVKMKEKGDIPEGYSVSREKKERFSLILESASTNQTSMYLCASSLTGSVADTQYFGPGTRLTVL.

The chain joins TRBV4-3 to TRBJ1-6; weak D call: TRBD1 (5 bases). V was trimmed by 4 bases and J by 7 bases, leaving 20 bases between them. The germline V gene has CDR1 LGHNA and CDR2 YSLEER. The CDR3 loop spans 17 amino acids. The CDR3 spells CASSLEGYTGVNSPLHF. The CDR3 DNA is TGCGCCAGCAGCCTAGAGGGTTATACGGGGGTCAATTCACCCCTCCACTTT.

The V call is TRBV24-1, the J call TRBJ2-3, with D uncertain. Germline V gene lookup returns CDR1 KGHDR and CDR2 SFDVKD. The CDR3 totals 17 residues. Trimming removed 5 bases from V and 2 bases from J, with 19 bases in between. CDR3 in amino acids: CATSGFNVRINTDTQYF. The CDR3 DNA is TGTGCCACCAGTGGATTCAACGTCAGGATAAACACAGATACGCAGTATTTT.

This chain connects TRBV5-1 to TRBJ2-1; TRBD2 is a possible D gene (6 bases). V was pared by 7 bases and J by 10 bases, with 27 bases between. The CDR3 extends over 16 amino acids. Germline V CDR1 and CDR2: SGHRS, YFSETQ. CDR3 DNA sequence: TGCGCCAGCCGCCTCCGGGAACAAGCGGGTTTAGGGGAGCAGTTCTTC. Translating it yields CASRLREQAGLGEQFF.

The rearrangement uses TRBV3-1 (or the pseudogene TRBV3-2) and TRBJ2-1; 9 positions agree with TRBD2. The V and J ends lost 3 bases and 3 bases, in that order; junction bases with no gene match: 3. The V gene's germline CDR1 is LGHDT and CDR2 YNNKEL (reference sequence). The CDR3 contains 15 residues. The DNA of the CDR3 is TGTGCCAGCAGCCACATAGCGGGAGTCTACAATGAGCAGTTCTTC. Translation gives CASSHIAGVYNEQFF.

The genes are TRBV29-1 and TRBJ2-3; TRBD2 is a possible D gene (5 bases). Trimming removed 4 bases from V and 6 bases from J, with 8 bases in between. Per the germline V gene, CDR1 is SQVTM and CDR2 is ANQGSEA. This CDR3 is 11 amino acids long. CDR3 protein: CSVGGWDTQYF. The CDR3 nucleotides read TGCAGCGTTGGAGGGTGGGATACGCAGTATTTT.

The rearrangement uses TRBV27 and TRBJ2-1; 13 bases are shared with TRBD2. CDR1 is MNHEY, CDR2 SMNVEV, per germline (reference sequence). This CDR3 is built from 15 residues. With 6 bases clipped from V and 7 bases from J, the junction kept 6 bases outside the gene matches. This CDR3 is CASRPGLAGVNEQFF. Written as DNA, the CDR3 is TGTGCCAGCAGACCCGGACTAGCGGGAGTGAATGAGCAGTTCTTC.

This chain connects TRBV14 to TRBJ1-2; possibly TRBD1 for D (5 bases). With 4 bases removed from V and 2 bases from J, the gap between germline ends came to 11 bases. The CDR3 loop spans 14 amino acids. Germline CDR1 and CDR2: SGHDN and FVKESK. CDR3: CASSLGAGNYGYTF. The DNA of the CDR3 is TGTGCCAGCAGCCTCGGGGCGGGGAACTATGGCTACACCTTC.

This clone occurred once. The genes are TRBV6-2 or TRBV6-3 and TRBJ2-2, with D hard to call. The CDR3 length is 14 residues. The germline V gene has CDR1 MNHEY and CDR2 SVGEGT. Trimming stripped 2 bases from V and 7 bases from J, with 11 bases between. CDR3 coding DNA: TGTGCCAGCAGTTACGGTAGATTGGTCGGGGAGCTGTTTTTT. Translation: CASSYGRLVGELFF.

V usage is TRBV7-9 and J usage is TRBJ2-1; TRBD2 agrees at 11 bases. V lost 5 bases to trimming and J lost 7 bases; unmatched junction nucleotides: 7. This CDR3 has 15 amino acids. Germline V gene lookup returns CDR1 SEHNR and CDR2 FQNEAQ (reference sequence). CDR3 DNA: TGTGCCAGCAGCCCACTAGCGGGAGTAGGAAATGAGCAGTTCTTC. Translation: CASSPLAGVGNEQFF.

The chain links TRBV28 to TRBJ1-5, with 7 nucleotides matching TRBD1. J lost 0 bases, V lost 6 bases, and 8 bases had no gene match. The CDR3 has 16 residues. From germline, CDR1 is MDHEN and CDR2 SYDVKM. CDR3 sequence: CASRLGQIYSNQPQHF. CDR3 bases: TGTGCCAGCAGACTGGGACAGATCTATAGCAATCAGCCCCAGCATTTT.

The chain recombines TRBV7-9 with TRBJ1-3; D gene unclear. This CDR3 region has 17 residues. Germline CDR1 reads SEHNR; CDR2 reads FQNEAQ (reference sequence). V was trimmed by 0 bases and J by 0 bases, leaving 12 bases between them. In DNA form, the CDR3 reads TGTGCCAGCAGCTTAGCGCAGCCAGGCCACTCTGGAAACACCATATATTTT. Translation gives CASSLAQPGHSGNTIYF.

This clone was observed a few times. The CDR3 bases are TGTGCCAGCAGGGGGGGTGGTAGCGGACGCAATGAGCAGTTCTTC. It is translated as CASRGGGSGRNEQFF. The chain recombines TRBV6-5 with TRBJ2-1; TRBD2 might be the D (6 bases). Trimming took off 6 bases at V and 6 bases at J, with 18 bases between the two ends. This CDR3 region has 15 residues. Germline V gene data show CDR1 as MNHEY and CDR2 as SVGAGI.

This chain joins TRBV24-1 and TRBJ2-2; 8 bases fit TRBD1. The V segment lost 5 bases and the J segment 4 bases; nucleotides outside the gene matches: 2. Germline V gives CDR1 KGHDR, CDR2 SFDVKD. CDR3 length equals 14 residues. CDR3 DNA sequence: TGTGCCACCAGTGGGACAGGGACCACCGGGGAGCTGTTTTTT. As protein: CATSGTGTTGELFF.

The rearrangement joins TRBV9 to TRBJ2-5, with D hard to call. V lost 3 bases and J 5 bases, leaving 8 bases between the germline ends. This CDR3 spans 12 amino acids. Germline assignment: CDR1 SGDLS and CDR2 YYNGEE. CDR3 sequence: CASSDARETQYF. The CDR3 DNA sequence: TGTGCCAGCAGCGACGCCCGGGAGACCCAGTACTTC.

CDR3 region: CASNIYTGTYEQYF. CDR3 DNA sequence: TGTGCCAGCAATATATATACGGGGACCTACGAGCAGTACTTC. The rearrangement uses TRBV7-2 and TRBJ2-7, with D possibly being TRBD2 (5 bases). CDR3 size: 14 residues. CDR1 is SGHTA and CDR2 is FQGNSA in the germline V gene. Trimming removed 7 bases at V and 2 bases at J, with 15 bases between.

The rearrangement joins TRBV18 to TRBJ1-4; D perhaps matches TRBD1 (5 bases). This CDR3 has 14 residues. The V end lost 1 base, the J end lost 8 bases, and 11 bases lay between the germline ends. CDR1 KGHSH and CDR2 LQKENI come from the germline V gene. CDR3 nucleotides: TGTGCCAGCTCACCACGTCAGGAGGGGGAAAAACTGTTTTTT. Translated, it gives CASSPRQEGEKLFF.